This T cell receptor (beta chain) was sequenced in a study of T cell responses to AZD1222 COVID-19 vaccine. Sequencing used immunoSEQ multiplex PCR; TCRdb keeps in-frame clones, though not all of them. The sample yields roughly 150,000 clones, about 87% seen once. CDR1 is SGHRS and CDR2 is YFSETQ in the germline V gene. The CDR3 runs to 13 residues. V was cut by 4 bases and J by 4 bases, with 11 bases left in between. This sequence joins TRBV5-1 and TRBJ1-1; D gene ambiguous. Sample: peripheral blood, taken on day 0 of AZD1222 vaccination. The sequence was obtained from an adult in good health. In DNA form, the CDR3 reads TGCGCCAGCAGCAGGGCAGTCGGCACTGAAGCTTTCTTT. Amino acid sequence: CASSRAVGTEAFF.